Below, 15 T cell receptor beta chains from the same sample are listed, as sequenced in a study of cytomegalovirus exposure and HLA in healthy donors. A multiplex PCR was run with 60 Vbeta primers and 13 Jbeta primers. Assay: immunoSEQ multiplex PCR; the TCRdb copy retains only in-frame clones and omits some. Of about 140,000 clones listed, around 65% are singletons. Sequencing was done on a sample of PBMCs. The receptors were sampled from a male donor in good health and CMV-seronegative.

The chain recombines TRBV5-8 with TRBJ1-2; D uncertain. Germline V lookup: CDR1 SGHTS, CDR2 YDEGEE. The length of the CDR3 is 14 residues. Trimming removed 6 bases from V and 1 base from J, with 13 bases in between. The CDR3 nucleotides read TGTGCCAGCACAAAAGCGGACCGTAACTATGGCTACACCTTC. It is translated as CASTKADRNYGYTF.

This clone was recorded a few times. The V gene is TRBV25-1, the J gene TRBJ2-7; 8 bases fit TRBD1. Germline lookup yields CDR1 MGHDK and CDR2 SYGVNS. The CDR3 sequence is 14 residues long. V gave up 11 bases and J gave up 4 bases; unmatched junction bases: 13. DNA for the CDR3: TGTGCCCGGCCGGTGGACAGGGAAGGTTACGAGCAGTACTTC. It yields the protein CARPVDREGYEQYF.

This chain joins TRBV28 and TRBJ1-1, with 10 positions matching TRBD1. V shed 5 bases and J 4 bases; nucleotides not matched to a gene: 7. Germline CDR1 reads MDHEN; CDR2 reads SYDVKM. The CDR3 is 15 residues long. CDR3 region: CASSVDRGRSTEAFF. The CDR3 DNA sequence: TGTGCCAGCAGTGTCGACAGGGGGCGAAGCACTGAAGCTTTCTTT.

The J gene is TRBJ1-6, the V gene TRBV6-1; TRBD1 aligns across 12 bases. V shed 6 bases and J 7 bases; nucleotides not matched to a gene: 4. This CDR3 contains 15 residues. Germline V gene lookup returns CDR1 MNHNS and CDR2 SASEGT. CDR3 DNA sequence: TGTGCCAGCAGGAGGGACAGGGGGCGAAATTCACCCCTCCACTTT. Amino acids: CASRRDRGRNSPLHF.

This chain joins TRBV6-5 and TRBJ2-7, with TRBD1 matching over 10 bases. Per the germline V gene, CDR1 is MNHEY and CDR2 is SVGAGI. Germline trimming cut 2 bases from V and 0 bases from J; bases unmatched to any gene: 1. This CDR3 comprises 15 residues. The CDR3 loop is CASSYRDRGSYEQYF. In DNA, the CDR3 is TGTGCCAGCAGTTACCGGGACAGGGGCTCCTACGAGCAGTACTTC.

J is TRBJ2-7 and V is TRBV2, with D tentatively TRBD2 (6 bases). The CDR3 contains 14 residues. Germline CDR1 SNHLY, CDR2 FYNNEI. Trimming removed 4 bases at V and 8 bases at J, with 18 bases between. DNA of the CDR3: TGTGCCAGCAGTGTTCCCGGGAGCCTCCCCCAGCAGTACTTC. This sequence encodes CASSVPGSLPQQYF. The complete variable domain, with remaining parts taken from reference TRBV2 and TRBJ2-7, reads EPEVTQTPSHQVTQMGQEVILRCVPISNHLYFYWYRQILGQKVEFLVSFYNNEISEKSEIFDDQFSVERPDGSNFTLKIRSTKLEDSAMYFCASSVPGSLPQQYFGPGTRLTVT.

The chain is built from TRBV6-5 and TRBJ2-3, with a weak D call TRBD2 (6 bases). V lost 4 bases and J lost 1, with 15 bases in between. The CDR3 is 16 amino acids. Germline CDR1 reads MNHEY; CDR2 reads SVGAGI. The CDR3 loop is CASSSEGGGGTDTQYF. DNA of the CDR3: TGTGCCAGCAGTTCCGAGGGTGGCGGGGGCACAGATACGCAGTATTTT.

J is TRBJ1-6 and V is TRBV7-2; D may be TRBD1 (6 bases). The CDR3 has 18 residues. Germline V gives CDR1 SGHTA, CDR2 FQGNSA. Between the trimmed V and J ends, which lost 4 bases and 0 bases, there was a span of 16 bases. The chain's CDR3 is CASSSGVPISSYNSPLHF. CDR3 sequence (DNA): TGTGCCAGCAGCTCAGGGGTGCCGATCAGCTCCTATAATTCACCCCTCCACTTT.

The chain couples TRBV7-2 to TRBJ1-1, with D maybe TRBD1 (6 bases). The CDR3 has 15 amino acids. The germline V gene has CDR1 SGHTA and CDR2 FQGNSA. The V gene lost 1 base and the J gene lost 4 bases, with 13 bases spanning the gap. This CDR3 reads CASSLVGGPGTEAFF. CDR3 sequence (DNA): TGTGCCAGCAGCTTAGTCGGGGGGCCGGGCACTGAAGCTTTCTTT.

The chain carries TRBV30 and TRBJ2-1; 9 bases map to TRBD2. CDR1 GTSNPN and CDR2 SVGIG come from the germline V gene (reference sequence). This CDR3 is 13 amino acids long. Trimming cost V 4 bases and J 10 bases; bases outside gene matches: 8. CDR3 protein: CAWTGGGAGEQFF. The CDR3 DNA reads as TGTGCCTGGACTGGCGGGGGGGCGGGGGAGCAGTTCTTC. The entire variable domain, with the rest obtained from reference TRBV30 and TRBJ2-1, is as follows: SQTIHQWPATLVQPVGSPLSLECTVEGTSNPNLYWYRQAAGRGLQLLFYSVGIGQISSEVPQNLSASRPQDRQFILSSKKLLLSDSGFYLCAWTGGGAGEQFFGPGTRLTVL.

In its sample, this clone was seen a few times. The rearrangement uses TRBV19 and TRBJ1-4; possibly TRBD1 for D (5 bases). CDR3 length equals 13 residues. V was pared by 4 bases and J by 8 bases, with 11 bases between. The germline V gene has CDR1 LNHDA and CDR2 SQIVND (reference sequence). The CDR3 region has the DNA TGTGCCAGTAGTAGTGGGGCGCGGGAAAAACTGTTTTTT. Protein product: CASSSGAREKLFF.

This clone was detected only a few times. At one end the junction does not follow the germline gene, possibly because of a read error. In nucleotides, the CDR3 is TGTGCCCGCAGTTACTCGCTACAGGGGGTTAGTGAAAAACTGTTTTTT. Translation gives CARSYSLQGVSEKLFF. V usage is TRBV6-5 and J usage is TRBJ1-4; the match to TRBD1 covers 8 bases. This CDR3 contains 16 residues. CDR1 MNHEY and CDR2 SVGAGI come from the germline V gene.

This clone was counted only a few times. V usage is TRBV7-2 and J usage is TRBJ2-2; 8 nucleotides line up with TRBD2. Unmatched junction bases numbered 6, after V lost 6 bases and J lost 3 bases. Germline lookup yields CDR1 SGHTA and CDR2 FQGNSA. This CDR3 is 15 amino acids long. Written as DNA, the CDR3 is TGTGCCAGCAGTCCCCGGGGGGGGGACACCGGGGAGCTGTTTTTT. The encoded protein is CASSPRGGDTGELFF.

This chain joins TRBV10-3 and TRBJ2-1; 10 bases are shared with TRBD2. The CDR3 has 13 residues. Trimming took 5 bases from V and 15 from J; bases not matched to a gene: 10. Looked up from germline, CDR1 is ENHRY and CDR2 is SYGVKD. The CDR3 coding sequence is TGTGCCATCAGTCCTAGCGGGGGCGGGTGGATGTTCTTC. As protein: CAISPSGGGWMFF.

In this sample, this clone turned up once. The chain combines TRBV25-1 with TRBJ1-1; 7 bases agree with TRBD1. Trimming at V came to 4 bases and at J to 7 bases, leaving 9 bases not matched to a gene. Germline V gene data show CDR1 as MGHDK and CDR2 as SYGVNS. This CDR3 contains 14 residues. The CDR3, as DNA: TGTGCCAGCAGTGTCCAGGGGGGTTTTGATGAAGCTTTCTTT. It yields the protein CASSVQGGFDEAFF.